These 5 T cell receptor beta chains share one sample of origin, sequenced in a study of neurological immune-mediated disorders. Using its own MiXCR run on the 5' RACE reads, TCRdb lists one record per CDR3 protein. The table lists tens of thousands of distinct CDR3 sequences, 5% to 6.5% of them singletons. Time point here: longitudinal time-point 2. Sequencing was done on a sample of PBMCs. The source of these receptors is a woman in her fifties or sixties with multiple sclerosis.

The chain combines TRBV18 with TRBJ2-2; no clear D. Looked up from germline, CDR1 is KGHSH and CDR2 is LQKENI. Trimming stripped 1 base from V and 10 bases from J, with 4 bases between. CDR3 length equals 11 residues. The CDR3 protein is CASSPLEELFF. In nucleotides, the CDR3 is TGTGCCAGCTCACCACTGGAGGAGCTGTTTTTT.

There are many counts of this clonotype. J is TRBJ2-5 and V is TRBV7-7, with D uncertain. Germline values: CDR1 SSHAT, CDR2 FNYEAQ (reference sequence). The CDR3 spans 14 residues. V was pared by 5 bases and J by 5 bases, with 15 bases between. The CDR3 sequence is CASSPQHRPETQYF. Written as DNA, the CDR3 is TGTGCCAGCAGCCCTCAGCACCGCCCCGAGACCCAGTACTTC.

This clonotype was counted a few times. The V and J genes are TRBV5-1 and TRBJ2-1; 8 bases line up with TRBD1. The length of the CDR3 is 17 residues. After removal of 4 bases from V and 8 bases from J, the junction contained 17 bases not matched to a gene. Germline lookup yields CDR1 SGHRS and CDR2 YFSETQ. CDR3 DNA sequence: TGCGCCAGCAGCCTACCGTCGGTGACAGGGGTCGGGGATGAGCAGTTCTTC. Amino acids: CASSLPSVTGVGDEQFF. The variable domain in full, with the rest retrieved from reference TRBV5-1 and TRBJ2-1, is KAGVTQTPRYLIKTRGQQVTLSCSPISGHRSVSWYQQTPGQGLQFLFEYFSETQRNKGNFPGRFSGRQFSNSRSEMNVSTLELGDSALYLCASSLPSVTGVGDEQFFGPGTRLTVL.

This clonotype was seen more than once but under ten times. The chain links TRBV12-3 or TRBV12-4 to TRBJ1-2; possible D gene TRBD1, 5 bases. This CDR3 spans 17 amino acids. V was cut by 6 bases and J by 2 bases, with 22 bases left in between. The CDR3 here is CASSNTNPGRWNYGYTF. CDR3 DNA sequence: TGTGCCAGCAGCAACACTAACCCGGGACGTTGGAACTATGGCTACACCTTC.

This clonotype was observed at least ten times. The chain carries TRBV20-1 and TRBJ2-3; D gene ambiguous. This CDR3 contains 12 residues. Trimming took 3 bases from V and 6 from J, leaving 10 bases between them. Germline assignment: CDR1 DFQATT and CDR2 SNEGSKA (reference sequence). CDR3: CSASRVVDTQYF. Written as DNA, the CDR3 is TGCAGTGCTAGTAGGGTCGTGGATACGCAGTATTTT.